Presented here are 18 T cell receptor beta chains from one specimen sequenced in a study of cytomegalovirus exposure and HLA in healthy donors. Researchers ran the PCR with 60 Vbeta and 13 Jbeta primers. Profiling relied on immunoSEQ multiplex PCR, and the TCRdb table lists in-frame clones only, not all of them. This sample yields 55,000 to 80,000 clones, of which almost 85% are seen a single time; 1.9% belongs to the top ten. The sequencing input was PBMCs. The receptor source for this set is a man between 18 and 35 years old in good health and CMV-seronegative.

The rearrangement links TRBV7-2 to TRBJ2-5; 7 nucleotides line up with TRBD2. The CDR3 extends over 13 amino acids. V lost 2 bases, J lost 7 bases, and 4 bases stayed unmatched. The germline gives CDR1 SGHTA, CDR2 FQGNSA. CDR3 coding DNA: TGTGCCAGCAGCTTAATCCGGGAGGCGACCCAGTACTTC. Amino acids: CASSLIREATQYF.

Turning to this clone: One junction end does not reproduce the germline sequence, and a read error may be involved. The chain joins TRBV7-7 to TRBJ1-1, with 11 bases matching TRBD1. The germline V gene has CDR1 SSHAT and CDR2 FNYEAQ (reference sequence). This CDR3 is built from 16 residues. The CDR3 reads CASSPGTGGKNTEAFF. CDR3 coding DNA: TGTGCTAGCAGCCCAGGGACAGGGGGTAAGAACACTGAAGCTTTCTTT.

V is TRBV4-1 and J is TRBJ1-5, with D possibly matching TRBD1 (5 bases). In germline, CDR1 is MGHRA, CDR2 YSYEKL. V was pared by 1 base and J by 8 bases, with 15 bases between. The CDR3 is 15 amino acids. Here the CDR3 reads CASSQAGEGREPQHF. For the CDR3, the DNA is TGCGCCAGCAGCCAAGCGGGGGAGGGGAGAGAGCCCCAGCATTTT.

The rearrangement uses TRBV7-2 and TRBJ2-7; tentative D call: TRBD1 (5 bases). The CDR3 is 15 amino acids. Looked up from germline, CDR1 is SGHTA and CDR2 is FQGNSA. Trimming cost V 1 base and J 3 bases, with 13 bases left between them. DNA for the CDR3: TGTGCCAGCAGCTTAGGGGGTACCAGGGACTACGAGCAGTACTTC. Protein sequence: CASSLGGTRDYEQYF.

Written as DNA, the CDR3 is TGTGCCAGCAGCTATAGAGCGGGAAGCTCCTACAATGAGCAGTTCTTC. This encodes CASSYRAGSSYNEQFF. The chain combines TRBV7-3 with TRBJ2-1, with TRBD2 matching 7 bases. J was trimmed by 0 bases and V by 4 bases; bases with no gene match: 6. This CDR3 region has 16 residues. The germline V gene has CDR1 SGHTA and CDR2 FQGTGA.

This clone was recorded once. The CDR3 bases are TGTGCCAGCAGCTTGGGTGGGAGGGCCTTGTCCGAGCAGTACTTC. This codes for CASSLGGRALSEQYF. The V call is TRBV5-4, the J call TRBJ2-7; the match to TRBD2 covers 7 bases. The junction had 9 bases not matched to a gene; V was cut back by 0 bases and J by 6 bases. The CDR3 has 15 amino acids. Looked up from germline, CDR1 is SGHNT and CDR2 is YYREEE (reference sequence).

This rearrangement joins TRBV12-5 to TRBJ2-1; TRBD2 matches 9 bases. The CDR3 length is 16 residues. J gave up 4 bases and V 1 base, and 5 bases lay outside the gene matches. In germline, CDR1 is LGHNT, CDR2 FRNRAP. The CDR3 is CASGLAIAGEYNEQFF. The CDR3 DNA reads TGTGCTAGTGGTTTGGCCATAGCGGGGGAATACAATGAGCAGTTCTTC.

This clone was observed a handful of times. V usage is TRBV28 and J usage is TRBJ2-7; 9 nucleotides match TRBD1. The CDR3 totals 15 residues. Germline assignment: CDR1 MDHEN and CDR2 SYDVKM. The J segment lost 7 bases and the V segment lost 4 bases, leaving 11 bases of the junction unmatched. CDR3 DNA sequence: TGTGCCAGCAGTTCACCGGGACAGGGTAGGAATGAGCAGTACTTC. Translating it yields CASSSPGQGRNEQYF.

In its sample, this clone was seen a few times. The CDR3 region is CASSLGTGAYEQYF. The CDR3 region has the DNA TGCGCCAGCAGCTTGGGGACAGGAGCCTACGAGCAGTACTTC. This sequence joins TRBV5-1 and TRBJ2-7; 7 nucleotides line up with TRBD1. This CDR3 comprises 14 residues. Germline V gene data show CDR1 as SGHRS and CDR2 as YFSETQ. After removal of 0 bases from V and 2 bases from J, the junction contained 2 bases not matched to a gene.

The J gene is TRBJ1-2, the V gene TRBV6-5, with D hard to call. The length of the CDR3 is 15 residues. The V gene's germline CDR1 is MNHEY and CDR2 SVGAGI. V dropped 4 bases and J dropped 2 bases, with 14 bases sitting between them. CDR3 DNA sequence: TGTGCCAGCAGTTCTGTCGGGGTGGGAAACTATGGCTACACCTTC. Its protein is CASSSVGVGNYGYTF.

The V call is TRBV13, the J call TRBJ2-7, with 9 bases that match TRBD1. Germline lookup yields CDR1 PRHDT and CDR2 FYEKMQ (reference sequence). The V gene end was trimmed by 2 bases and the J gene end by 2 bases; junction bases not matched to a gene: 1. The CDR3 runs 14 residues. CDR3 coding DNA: TGTGCCAGCAGCTTAACAGGGGGCCCCTACGAGCAGTACTTC. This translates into CASSLTGGPYEQYF.

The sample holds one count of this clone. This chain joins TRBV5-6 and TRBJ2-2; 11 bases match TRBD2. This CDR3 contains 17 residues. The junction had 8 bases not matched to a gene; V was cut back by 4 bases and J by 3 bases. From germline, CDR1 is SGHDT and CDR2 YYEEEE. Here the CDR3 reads CASSLEVAGGYTGELFF. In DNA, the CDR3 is TGTGCCAGCAGCCTGGAGGTAGCGGGAGGGTACACCGGGGAGCTGTTTTTT.

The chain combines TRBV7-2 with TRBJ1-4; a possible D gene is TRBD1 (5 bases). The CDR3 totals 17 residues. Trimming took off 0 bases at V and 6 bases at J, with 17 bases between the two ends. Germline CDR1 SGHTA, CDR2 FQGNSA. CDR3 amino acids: CASSLAPGRVGDEKLFF. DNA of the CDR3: TGTGCCAGCAGCTTAGCACCTGGCAGGGTGGGCGATGAAAAACTGTTTTTT.

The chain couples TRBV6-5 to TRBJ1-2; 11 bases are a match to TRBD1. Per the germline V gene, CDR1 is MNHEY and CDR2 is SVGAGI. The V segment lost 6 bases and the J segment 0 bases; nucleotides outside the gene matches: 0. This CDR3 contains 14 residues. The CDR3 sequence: CASRGQGANYGYTF. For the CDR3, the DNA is TGTGCCAGCAGGGGACAGGGGGCTAACTATGGCTACACCTTC.

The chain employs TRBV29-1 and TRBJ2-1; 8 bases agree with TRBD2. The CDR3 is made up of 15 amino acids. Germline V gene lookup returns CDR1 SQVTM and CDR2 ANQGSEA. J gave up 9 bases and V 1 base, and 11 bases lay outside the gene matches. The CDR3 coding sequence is TGCAGCGTTGAAGGGGCAGCGGGGGTATTCGGTGAGCAGTTCTTC. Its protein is CSVEGAAGVFGEQFF.

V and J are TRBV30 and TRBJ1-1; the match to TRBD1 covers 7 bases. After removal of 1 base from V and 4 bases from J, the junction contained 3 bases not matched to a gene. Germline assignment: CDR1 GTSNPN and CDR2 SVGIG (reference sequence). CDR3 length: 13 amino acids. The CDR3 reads CAWSASGGTEAFF. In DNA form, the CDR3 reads TGTGCCTGGAGTGCTTCAGGGGGCACTGAAGCTTTCTTT.

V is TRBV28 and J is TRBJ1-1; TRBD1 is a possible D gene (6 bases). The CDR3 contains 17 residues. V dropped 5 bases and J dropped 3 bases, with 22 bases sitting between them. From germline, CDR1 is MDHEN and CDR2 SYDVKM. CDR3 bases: TGTGCCAGCAGTCCCTTCCCAACCTTTAGACAGGACACTGAAGCTTTCTTT. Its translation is CASSPFPTFRQDTEAFF. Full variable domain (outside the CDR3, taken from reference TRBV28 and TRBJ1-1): DVKVTQSSRYLVKRTGEKVFLECVQDMDHENMFWYRQDPGLGLRLIYFSYDVKMKEKGDIPEGYSVSREKKERFSLILESASTNQTSMYLCASSPFPTFRQDTEAFFGQGTRLTVV.

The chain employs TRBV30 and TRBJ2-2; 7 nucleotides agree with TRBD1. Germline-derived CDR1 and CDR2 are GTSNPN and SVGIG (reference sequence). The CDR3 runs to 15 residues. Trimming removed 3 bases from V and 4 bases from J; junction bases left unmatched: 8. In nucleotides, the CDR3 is TGTGCCTGGAGAACTGAGACAGGGTTCACCGGGGAGCTGTTTTTT. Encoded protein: CAWRTETGFTGELFF.